This passage covers 8 T cell receptor beta chains from one sample sequenced in a study of blood T cell repertoires in COVID-19. Method: immunoSEQ multiplex PCR; TCRdb's copy keeps in-frame clones and lacks some. The sample carries around 470,000 clones, about 90% recorded once. Sequencing was performed on PBMCs or T cells enriched from blood (not recorded which). Source of these receptors: a man aged 18 to 30 who had recovered from COVID-19.

The chain joins TRBV7-8 to TRBJ2-7; perhaps TRBD2 as D (5 bases). The CDR3 loop spans 15 amino acids. The germline V gene has CDR1 SGHVS and CDR2 FQNEAQ. Trimming took off 5 bases at V and 4 bases at J, with 18 bases between the two ends. DNA of the CDR3: TGTGCCAGCAGCATTGACCCCGGGAATGAATACGAGCAGTACTTC. Its protein is CASSIDPGNEYEQYF.

The chain employs TRBV7-9 and TRBJ1-4, with 9 bases fitting TRBD1. The CDR3 extends over 16 amino acids. Germline CDR1 reads SEHNR; CDR2 reads FQNEAQ (reference sequence). With 5 bases clipped from V and 5 bases from J, the junction kept 9 bases outside the gene matches. The CDR3 DNA is TGTGCCAGCAGCCCCAGGGACAGGGCGAAGAATGAAAAACTGTTTTTT. The encoded protein is CASSPRDRAKNEKLFF.

The CDR3 nucleotides are TGTGCCAGCAGCGTAGAGGCGAGGGTGGTCTCCAGTGAGACTGAAGCTTTCTTT. Protein sequence: CASSVEARVVSSETEAFF. This chain connects TRBV9 to TRBJ1-1; D unclear. CDR3 length equals 18 residues. Looked up from germline, CDR1 is SGDLS and CDR2 is YYNGEE. V lost 0 bases and J lost 5, with 23 bases in between.

The V and J genes are TRBV5-5 and TRBJ2-1; 10 nucleotides line up with TRBD2. The CDR3 covers 17 residues. Germline values: CDR1 SGHKS, CDR2 YYEKEE (reference sequence). The ends lost 1 base at V and 1 base at J; junction bases unmatched: 5. The CDR3 here is CASSLSPSGSSYNEQFF. The CDR3 DNA reads as TGTGCCAGCAGCTTGTCCCCTAGCGGGAGTTCCTACAATGAGCAGTTCTTC.

The gene calls are TRBV19 and TRBJ2-7, with 8 bases aligning to TRBD1. V shed 2 bases, J shed 2 bases, and the junction held 11 bases outside the gene matches. CDR3 length equals 17 residues. Germline V gene data show CDR1 as LNHDA and CDR2 as SQIVND (reference sequence). The CDR3 DNA reads TGTGCCAGTAGTATATCAACGACAGGGGAAGTCCCCTACGAGCAGTACTTC. Its protein product is CASSISTTGEVPYEQYF.

The CDR3 nucleotides are TGCGCCAGCAGTCAGGGCACCGGGGAGCTGTTTTTT. Translating gives CASSQGTGELFF. J is TRBJ2-2 and V is TRBV5-1, with D perhaps TRBD1 (5 bases). The CDR3 covers 12 residues. Germline-derived CDR1 and CDR2 are SGHRS and YFSETQ. V dropped 5 bases and J dropped 4 bases, with 6 bases sitting between them.

The chain couples TRBV10-1 to TRBJ2-1; 8 positions agree with TRBD2. This CDR3 is 16 amino acids long. CDR1 and CDR2 from the germline V gene are WNHNN and SYGVQD (reference sequence). J gave up 4 bases and V 2 bases, and 7 bases lay outside the gene matches. CDR3 sequence (DNA): TGCGCCAGCAGTGAGGCAACTAGCGGAGGATACAATGAGCAGTTCTTC. It encodes CASSEATSGGYNEQFF.

This clone appeared a single time. The gene calls are TRBV6-5 and TRBJ2-1; 7 positions match TRBD1. Germline values: CDR1 MNHEY, CDR2 SVGAGI. The CDR3 has 14 amino acids. V trimming: 6 bases; J trimming: 0 bases; junction bases outside the gene matches: 2. The CDR3 coding sequence is TGTGCCAGCAGAGGGGGCTTCTCCTACAATGAGCAGTTCTTC. The encoded protein is CASRGGFSYNEQFF.